The T cell receptor beta chain under discussion was sequenced for a study of CD8 T cells in Susac syndrome. Overall study results and limits: Individuals included in the TCR sequencing and HLA analysis were acknowledged by the study to be relatively few in number.

On this clonotype itself: Its target is not known.

Trimming took 5 bases from V and 4 from J; bases not matched to a gene: 6. The CDR3 is 15 amino acids. CDR1 is SGHVS and CDR2 is FQNEAQ in the germline V gene. Random hexamers were used to reverse transcribe an amount of roughly 0.45 to 1 ug RNA. Multiplex PCR with immunoSEQ amplified the TCR beta CDR3 across 54 Vbeta and 13 Jbeta. TCRdb itself ran the immunoSEQ multiplex PCR reads through MiXCR, one entry per CDR3 protein. The sample carries some 200,000 distinct CDR3 sequences, more than 90% recorded once. V usage is TRBV7-8 and J usage is TRBJ2-7; 12 nucleotides match TRBD1. This sequence originates from a human donor with Susac syndrome. Sequencing was carried out using CD4+ T cells from PBMCs. CDR3: CASSRLGQGAYEQYF. For the CDR3, the DNA is TGTGCCAGCAGCCGACTGGGACAGGGGGCATACGAGCAGTACTTC.